Below are 17 T cell receptor beta chains sequenced from a single sample in a study of CD8+ T cells in alopecia areata. Scientists pooled cutaneous lymph node cells and sorted them on CD4, CD8alpha, NKG2D, NKG2ACE and other markers. The sequencing template was cDNA reverse transcribed from extracted RNA. The assay was immunoSEQ multiplex PCR, and TCRdb's table has in-frame clones only and misses some. The sample has about 300,000 clones, none seen only once. Sequencing was performed on CD4+ T cells sorted from a lymph node. The receptors were sampled from a C3H/HeJ mouse with alopecia areata. The strain bears MHC haplotype H2-k.

This clone was detected only a few times. Gene names follow the mouse nomenclature. From the germline J gene comes the end of the CDR3, since the read stops 4 residues before it. The chain uses TRBV14 and TRBJ2-5, with TRBD2 matching over 11 bases. The CDR3 runs to 15 residues. V lost 2 bases and J lost 2; bases outside the gene matches: 1. The germline gives CDR1 SGHDT, CDR2 FRDEAV. The CDR3 bases that were read are TGTGCCAGCAGTTTACTGGGGGGGCGCCAAGAC. This sequence encodes CASSLLGGRQD. The whole CDR3 region reads CASSLLGGRQDTQYF.

As concerns this clone: Genes and germline come from the mouse. The read ends 4 residues early relative to the CDR3; the germline J gene fills the gap. Other DNA sequences from this sample encode an identical CDR3 as well. The rearrangement joins TRBV19 to TRBJ2-7; 11 nucleotides agree with TRBD2. The V segment lost 5 bases and the J segment 0 bases; nucleotides outside the gene matches: 4. Germline V gives CDR1 FNHDT, CDR2 SITEND (reference sequence). The CDR3 runs 15 residues. CDR3 bases read: TGTGCCAGCAGCAGGGACTGGGGGAGCTCCTAT. It encodes CASSRDWGSSY. The CDR3 reads in full as CASSRDWGSSYEQYF.

For this clone: Gene names are mouse gene names. The read ends 4 residues shy of where the CDR3 ends; the end is completed using the germline J gene. The V call is TRBV13-2, the J call TRBJ2-5; D might be TRBD1 (6 bases). This CDR3 region has 15 residues. Germline CDR1 reads NNHNN; CDR2 reads SYGAGS (reference sequence). The DNA read from the CDR3 is TGTGCCAGCGGTGATGAGGCTCAGGGGAGGGAC. Its protein product is CASGDEAQGRD. The whole CDR3 reads CASGDEAQGRDTQYF.

About this clone itself: Gene names follow the mouse nomenclature. The observed sequence ends 4 residues before the CDR3 terminus, with the missing tail filled in from the germline J gene. The chain combines TRBV31 with TRBJ2-1, with 9 bases identical to TRBD2. The CDR3 sequence is 15 residues long. V lost 0 bases and J lost 2; bases outside the gene matches: 2. Germline CDR1 GKSSPN, CDR2 SITVG. CDR3 amino acids: CAWSLGLGHYAEQFF. CDR3 DNA, as far as it was read: TGTGCCTGGAGTCTAGGACTGGGGCACTATGCT.

Only a few counts were recorded for this clone. The germline and genes are mouse ones. The read terminates 4 residues before the CDR3 end, so the remaining end is supplied by the germline J gene. The chain carries TRBV13-2 and TRBJ1-1; D is perhaps TRBD1 (5 bases). Looked up from germline, CDR1 is NNHNN and CDR2 is SYGAGS (reference sequence). V was cut by 0 bases and J by 1 base, with 7 bases left in between. The CDR3 extends over 14 amino acids. CDR3 bases read: TGTGCCAGCGGTGATGTGACAGAAAACACA. It translates to CASGDVTENT. The entire CDR3 reads CASGDVTENTEVFF.

Comment on this clone: The listed genes are named as in mouse. The read comes to an end 4 residues before the CDR3 does, leaving the germline J gene to fill in the end. Other DNA sequences in this specimen translate into the identical CDR3. The chain employs TRBV1 and TRBJ2-3, with a possible D match to TRBD2 (6 bases). The CDR3 has 15 residues. The germline V gene has CDR1 NSQYPW and CDR2 LRSPGD (reference sequence). V was shortened by 3 bases and J by 0 bases, with 10 bases between the two germline ends. The sequenced part of the CDR3 DNA is TGCACCTGCAGTGCTGGGGGTCCTAGTGCAGAA. The encoded protein is CTCSAGGPSAE. The CDR3 in full is CTCSAGGPSAETLYF.

Comment on this clone: Gene labels here are mouse ones. The missing CDR3 end, 4 residues past where the read stops, is filled in from the germline J gene. The rearrangement links TRBV1 to TRBJ2-4; 8 nucleotides line up with TRBD1. Germline-derived CDR1 and CDR2 are NSQYPW and LRSPGD (reference sequence). The CDR3 extends over 15 amino acids. This CDR3 reads CTCSVDRVKENTLYF. The DNA read from the CDR3 is TGCACCTGCAGTGTGGACAGGGTGAAAGAAAAC.

This clone was counted a few times. The genes are named according to mouse. The read ends 4 residues early relative to the CDR3; the germline J gene fills the gap. V usage is TRBV29 and J usage is TRBJ1-2, with a weak D call TRBD1 (6 bases). This CDR3 is 11 amino acids long. Germline lookup yields CDR1 MSHET and CDR2 SYDVDS. CDR3 protein: CASRQGADYTF. The CDR3 bases that were read are TGTGCTAGCAGACAGGGAGCC.

Concerning this clone itself: Mouse gene names and germline throughout. Coverage ceases 4 residues before the CDR3 finishes, and the germline J gene fills in the end. This sample also contains other DNA sequences that code for the same CDR3. The chain combines TRBV19 with TRBJ1-1, with 7 bases that match TRBD1. Germline V gene data show CDR1 as FNHDT and CDR2 as SITEND (reference sequence). The CDR3 covers 14 residues. The trim removed 3 bases at V and 0 bases at J, leaving 2 bases unmatched. The sequenced part of the CDR3 DNA is TGTGCCAGCAGTAGGACAGGTTCAAACACA. Amino acid sequence: CASSRTGSNT. The CDR3 in full is CASSRTGSNTEVFF.

This clone was counted only a few times. Genes here carry mouse names. The CDR3 goes on 4 residues after the read ends, and that part is filled in from the germline J gene. J is TRBJ1-2 and V is TRBV13-2; the D is unclear. V was clipped by 2 bases and J by 2 bases, with 4 bases between them. This CDR3 region has 12 residues. Germline V gene data show CDR1 as NNHNN and CDR2 as SYGAGS (reference sequence). The CDR3 region is CASGDINSDYTF. The CDR3 DNA, read in part, is TGTGCCAGCGGTGACATCAACTCC.

This clone was counted a few times. The gene names given are mouse names. The sequence runs out 4 residues before the end of the CDR3; the remainder is reconstructed from the germline J gene. The J gene is TRBJ2-5, the V gene TRBV13-3; perhaps TRBD2 as D (7 bases). This CDR3 region has 15 residues. The germline V and J ends were trimmed by 1 base and 0 bases, with 9 bases remaining between them. Germline lookup yields CDR1 NNHDY and CDR2 SYVADS. CDR3 region: CASSDRGANQDTQYF. The CDR3 DNA, read in part, is TGTGCCAGCAGTGATCGGGGGGCGAACCAAGAC.

Turning to this clone: Mouse names are used for the genes. The CDR3 end lies 4 residues beyond the end of the read and is filled in from the germline J gene. This chain links TRBV13-3 with TRBJ2-4, with TRBD2 as a possible D gene (6 bases). This CDR3 region has 14 residues. CDR1 and CDR2 from the germline V gene are NNHDY and SYVADS. The germline V and J ends were trimmed by 3 bases and 0 bases, with 8 bases remaining between them. The CDR3 loop reads CASSAGASQNTLYF. The sequenced part of the CDR3 DNA is TGTGCCAGCAGTGCTGGGGCTAGTCAAAAC.

The table lists this clone with a few counts. Here the gene names and germline are mouse. The read ends 4 residues shy of where the CDR3 ends; the end is completed using the germline J gene. This rearrangement joins TRBV5 to TRBJ2-7, with 12 positions matching TRBD2. In germline, CDR1 is LGHNA, CDR2 YNLKQL (reference sequence). The CDR3 consists of 15 residues. The CDR3 loop reads CASSLGTGGLYEQYF. The CDR3 DNA, read in part, is TGTGCCAGCAGCCTCGGGACTGGGGGGCTTTAT.

A word on this clone: Mouse germline and gene names are used. The read comes to an end 4 residues before the CDR3 does, leaving the germline J gene to fill in the end. This chain uses TRBV14 with TRBJ2-7; 9 bases are shared with TRBD1. Germline CDR1 and CDR2: SGHDT and FRDEAV. This CDR3 is built from 13 residues. J was trimmed by 3 bases and V by 6 bases; bases with no gene match: 4. The CDR3 loop is CASTPGQGYEQYF. The CDR3 DNA, read in part, is TGTGCCAGCACTCCGGGACAGGGCTAT.

This clone was picked up a small number of times. Gene names denote mouse genes. The read is 4 residues too short to cover the CDR3 end, so that end is filled in from the germline J gene. The same CDR3 is also encoded by other DNA sequences in this sample. The chain combines TRBV19 with TRBJ2-2; TRBD1 is a possible D gene (5 bases). Germline loops: CDR1 FNHDT, CDR2 SITEND (reference sequence). The CDR3 is 15 residues long. Trimming pared 0 bases from V and 0 bases from J, leaving 6 bases between. The DNA read from the CDR3 is TGTGCCAGCAGTATAGGCAGGGCAAACACCGGG. It yields the protein CASSIGRANTG. The entire CDR3 sequence reads CASSIGRANTGQLYF. The full variable domain, in which reference TRBV19 and TRBJ2-2 provide the parts outside the CDR3, is GGIITQTPKFLIGQEGQKLTLKCQQNFNHDTMYWYRQDSGKGLRLIYYSITENDLQKGDLSEGYDASREKKSSFSLTVTSAQKNEMAVFLCASSIGRANTGQLYFGEGSKLTVL.

In this sample, this clone turned up many times. Gene names refer to mouse genes. With the read ending 4 residues before the CDR3 end, the germline J gene is used to fill in that end. The chain is built from TRBV12-1 and TRBJ1-2; unclear D gene. CDR1 is SGHSN and CDR2 is HYEKVE in the germline V gene. Trimming shortened V by 0 bases and J by 0 bases, and 7 bases separated the two germline ends. This CDR3 has 14 amino acids. The sequenced CDR3 bases are TGTGCCAGCTCTCTCCCAGCTACAAACTCC. Translating it yields CASSLPATNS. The CDR3, in full, reads CASSLPATNSDYTF.

Concerning this clone: Mouse gene names apply. The read gets to within 4 residues of the CDR3 end, and the germline J gene fills in the rest. The chain recombines TRBV13-2 with TRBJ2-5; D gene uncertain. V was pared by 3 bases and J by 0 bases, with 5 bases between. The CDR3 is 13 residues long. Looked up from germline, CDR1 is NNHNN and CDR2 is SYGAGS (reference sequence). The CDR3 loop is CASGVFNQDTQYF. CDR3 DNA (partial): TGTGCCAGCGGTGTGTTTAACCAAGAC.